These 17 T cell receptor beta chains were sequenced from one sample in a study of shared clonotypes between healthy human individuals. Libraries were prepared by immunoSEQ multiplex PCR; TCRdb keeps only in-frame clonotypes and omits some of them. Of 2 million to 2.5 million clones in the sample, more than 90% were seen once. Sequencing input: naive CD4+ T cells sorted from blood. The subset: CD45RA+ positively selected. The receptor set was obtained from a man younger than 30 in good health.

This chain connects TRBV5-1 to TRBJ2-1, with 8 bases aligning to TRBD1. V trimming: 4 bases; J trimming: 5 bases; junction bases outside the gene matches: 5. The CDR3 is made up of 14 amino acids. The V gene's germline CDR1 is SGHRS and CDR2 YFSETQ. The CDR3 is CASSPRTGNNEQFF. Here the CDR3 DNA reads TGCGCCAGCAGCCCAAGGACAGGGAACAATGAGCAGTTCTTC.

This chain links TRBV6-4 with TRBJ2-7; D ambiguous. The germline V gene encodes CDR1 MRHNA and CDR2 SNTAGT. With 0 bases removed from V and 2 bases from J, the gap between germline ends came to 14 bases. The CDR3 covers 16 residues. CDR3 residues: CASSDSINHSPYEQYF. The CDR3 nucleotides are TGTGCCAGCAGTGACTCGATAAACCACAGCCCCTACGAGCAGTACTTC.

The V and J genes are TRBV28 and TRBJ1-6; D gene unclear. Germline CDR1 is MDHEN and CDR2 is SYDVKM. The CDR3 has 11 amino acids. Trimming took 10 bases from V and 11 from J, leaving 12 bases between them. CDR3 coding DNA: TGTGCCACCACGACCACCCCACCCCTCCACTTT. It specifies CATTTTPPLHF.

This clone was detected once. The chain couples TRBV18 to TRBJ1-1; D remains ambiguous. CDR1 is KGHSH, CDR2 LQKENI, per germline. This CDR3 is built from 14 residues. Trimming removed 0 bases at V and 5 bases at J, with 10 bases between. CDR3 bases: TGTGCCAGCTCACCACCGTGGGGAGGAACTGAAGCTTTCTTT. It translates to CASSPPWGGTEAFF.

The genes are TRBV5-4 and TRBJ2-6, with TRBD1 matching over 7 bases. Looked up from germline, CDR1 is SGHNT and CDR2 is YYREEE (reference sequence). CDR3 size: 18 residues. With V trimmed by 2 bases and J by 0 bases, 8 bases remained unmatched. CDR3 residues: CASSLRQGPSSGANVLTF. In nucleotides, the CDR3 is TGTGCCAGCAGCTTACGACAGGGACCCTCCTCTGGGGCCAACGTCCTGACTTTC.

In its sample, this clone was seen a few times. Other nucleotide sequences in the sample specify the same CDR3. The chain uses TRBV7-3 and TRBJ1-6; D is unresolved. V gave up 3 bases and J gave up 7 bases, with 7 bases separating them. CDR1 is SGHTA and CDR2 is FQGTGA in the germline V gene. This CDR3 comprises 13 residues. The DNA for the CDR3 is TGTGCCAGCAGCTTGGGCGGGAATTCACCCCTCCACTTT. Its protein product is CASSLGGNSPLHF. The full variable domain, its missing parts supplied by reference TRBV7-3 and TRBJ1-6, is GAGVSQTPSNKVTEKGKYVELRCDPISGHTALYWYRQSLGQGPEFLIYFQGTGAADDSGLPNDRFFAVRPEGSVSTLKIQRTERGDSAVYLCASSLGGNSPLHFGNGTRLTVT.

CDR3 residues: CASSYSRQGNDEQYF. The CDR3 DNA reads as TGTGCCAGCAGTTACTCGAGGCAGGGTAACGACGAGCAGTACTTC. The chain links TRBV6-5 to TRBJ2-7, with D perhaps TRBD1 (5 bases). The CDR3 length is 15 residues. The V end was cut by 0 bases, the J end by 5 bases, with 14 bases between. The germline CDR1 and CDR2 sequences are MNHEY and SVGAGI.

The gene calls are TRBV6-1 and TRBJ1-1; D gene uncertain. The CDR3 length is 15 residues. In germline, CDR1 is MNHNS, CDR2 SASEGT. Trimming left V 9 bases short and J 4 bases short, with 21 bases between. In nucleotides, the CDR3 is TGTGCCAGTAGCGAAATTCGAGGATCGGGCACTGAAGCTTTCTTT. It codes for CASSEIRGSGTEAFF.

V and J are TRBV27 and TRBJ1-5; a weak D match, TRBD1 (5 bases). CDR1 and CDR2 (germline): MNHEY, SMNVEV (reference sequence). This CDR3 has 14 amino acids. Trimming cost V 6 bases and J 3 bases, with 12 bases left between them. The CDR3 region has the DNA TGTGCCAGCAGACGGGACGGATACAATCAGCCCCAGCATTTT. Its translation: CASRRDGYNQPQHF.

The V gene is TRBV19, the J gene TRBJ1-6; TRBD1 might be the D (6 bases). The CDR3 covers 14 residues. In germline, CDR1 is LNHDA, CDR2 SQIVND (reference sequence). Trimming removed 7 bases from V and 8 bases from J, with 15 bases in between. CDR3 nucleotide sequence: TGTGCCAGTACTCCCGACAGGAACGATTCACCCCTCCACTTT. It encodes CASTPDRNDSPLHF.

The CDR3 sequence: CASSSFLGAFF. CDR3 nucleotide sequence: TGTGCCAGCAGTTCCTTTTTAGGAGCTTTCTTT. The V gene is TRBV27, the J gene TRBJ1-1; D ambiguous. The CDR3 sequence is 11 residues long. V gave up 4 bases and J gave up 10 bases, with 10 bases separating them. Germline V gene lookup returns CDR1 MNHEY and CDR2 SMNVEV (reference sequence).

This rearrangement joins TRBV7-9 to TRBJ2-7; 7 bases are shared with TRBD2. The CDR3 runs to 17 residues. The germline CDR1 and CDR2 sequences are SEHNR and FQNEAQ (reference sequence). V lost 5 bases to trimming and J lost 2 bases; unmatched junction nucleotides: 15. Written as DNA, the CDR3 is TGTGCCAGCAGCCGAAGCACTGGCGGGAGTTTTCCCTACGAGCAGTACTTC. Amino acids: CASSRSTGGSFPYEQYF.

The rearrangement links TRBV2 to TRBJ2-3; TRBD2 matches at 7 bases. This CDR3 has 12 amino acids. The germline V gene encodes CDR1 SNHLY and CDR2 FYNNEI. The V gene end was trimmed by 5 bases and the J gene end by 6 bases; junction bases not matched to a gene: 2. CDR3 nucleotides: TGTGCCAGCAGTCCAGCGGGGGATACGCAGTATTTT. It translates to CASSPAGDTQYF.

V usage is TRBV11-2 and J usage is TRBJ2-7; 7 positions match TRBD1. The CDR3 sequence is 13 residues long. Looked up from germline, CDR1 is SGHAT and CDR2 is FQNNGV. V trimming: 5 bases; J trimming: 6 bases; junction bases outside the gene matches: 7. CDR3 nucleotide sequence: TGTGCCAGCAGCCGGGGACAGATCCCCGAGCAGTACTTC. This codes for CASSRGQIPEQYF.

Only one count was recorded for this clone. Other DNA sequences in this sample translate to the same CDR3. The chain joins TRBV5-1 to TRBJ2-5; 10 nucleotides align to TRBD1. The CDR3 contains 15 residues. Germline values: CDR1 SGHRS, CDR2 YFSETQ. The junction had 2 bases not matched to a gene; V was cut back by 2 bases and J by 1 base. The CDR3 region is CASSFGQGGQETQYF. The CDR3 region has the DNA TGCGCCAGCAGCTTTGGACAGGGGGGCCAAGAGACCCAGTACTTC.

Concerning this clone: The sample holds other DNA sequences that translate to the same CDR3. This chain uses TRBV5-1 with TRBJ2-7; D perhaps matches TRBD1 (6 bases). The germline V gene has CDR1 SGHRS and CDR2 YFSETQ. V lost 0 bases to trimming and J lost 1 base, with 11 bases between them. This CDR3 contains 15 residues. For the CDR3, the DNA is TGCGCCAGCAGCTTGGGACAGGTCAGTTCCTACGAGCAGTACTTC. Translated: CASSLGQVSSYEQYF. Full variable domain (outside the CDR3, taken from reference TRBV5-1 and TRBJ2-7): KAGVTQTPRYLIKTRGQQVTLSCSPISGHRSVSWYQQTPGQGLQFLFEYFSETQRNKGNFPGRFSGRQFSNSRSEMNVSTLELGDSALYLCASSLGQVSSYEQYFGPGTRLTVT.

The V gene is TRBV7-2, the J gene TRBJ1-3; D might be TRBD1 (6 bases). From germline, CDR1 is SGHTA and CDR2 FQGNSA. The CDR3 sequence is 16 residues long. Trimming cost V 5 bases and J 0 bases, with 14 bases left between them. The CDR3 sequence is CASSPRSTGSGNTIYF. In DNA form, the CDR3 reads TGTGCCAGCAGCCCGAGGTCGACAGGCTCTGGAAACACCATATATTTT.